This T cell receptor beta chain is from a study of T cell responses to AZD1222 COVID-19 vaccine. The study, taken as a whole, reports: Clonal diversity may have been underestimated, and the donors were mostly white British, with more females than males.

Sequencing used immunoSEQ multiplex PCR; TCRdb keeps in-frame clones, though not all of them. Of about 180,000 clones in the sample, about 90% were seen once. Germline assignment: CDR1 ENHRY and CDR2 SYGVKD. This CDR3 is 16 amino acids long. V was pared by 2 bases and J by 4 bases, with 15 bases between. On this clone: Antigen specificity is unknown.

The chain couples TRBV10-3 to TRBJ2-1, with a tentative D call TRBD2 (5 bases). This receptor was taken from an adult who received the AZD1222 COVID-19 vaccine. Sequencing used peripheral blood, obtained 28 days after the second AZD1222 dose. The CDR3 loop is CAISEGGTDYYNEQFF. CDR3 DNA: TGTGCCATCAGTGAGGGTGGTACAGACTATTACAATGAGCAGTTCTTC.